This entry is about one T cell receptor beta chain. Its target is unknown. Only in-frame clones appear in the TCRdb table, and some are missing; sequencing was by immunoSEQ multiplex PCR. The top ten hold about 25% of the sample, which has 92,000 or so clones, 90% seen once. The sample belongs to a study of T cell responses to AZD1222 COVID-19 vaccine. Study results and limitations: The study identified only a handful of AZD1222 recipients as seropositive at baseline. Vaccine-associated CD4 TCRs spanned spike, dominant at 160-218 and 743-854.

The germline V gene encodes CDR1 MNHEY and CDR2 SMNVEV (reference sequence). V was clipped by 5 bases and J by 4 bases; unmatched bases: 3. The CDR3 runs to 15 residues. The TCR comes from an adult in good health. This chain joins TRBV27 and TRBJ2-3, with 13 bases matching TRBD2. The sequences come from peripheral blood, collected on day 0 of AZD1222 vaccination. CDR3: CASSQLAGGADTQYF. As DNA, the CDR3 is TGTGCCAGCAGTCAACTAGCGGGAGGGGCAGATACGCAGTATTTT.